This T cell receptor beta chain was documented in a study of blood T cell repertoires in COVID-19. Turning to the study itself: Material from acute and convalescent COVID-19 was sourced from the United States, Italy and Spain. In each case, the material was cDNA or gDNA derived from T cells, B-cell-depleted T cells, or PBMCs.

TCRdb's table, derived via immunoSEQ multiplex PCR, lists solely in-frame clones and lacks some. The repertoire holds 350,000 to 400,000 clones, with approximately 90% as singletons. Germline lookup yields CDR1 SGDLS and CDR2 YYNGEE. Trimming shortened V by 3 bases and J by 5 bases, and 14 bases separated the two germline ends. The CDR3 contains 14 residues. The rearrangement joins TRBV9 to TRBJ2-5, with D possibly TRBD2 on 6 matching bases. The sample taken for sequencing was PBMCs or T cells enriched from blood (not recorded which). The source is a middle-aged woman who had been exposed to COVID-19. CDR3: CASSAATRMETQYF. CDR3 sequence (DNA): TGTGCCAGCAGCGCGGCGACTAGAATGGAGACCCAGTACTTC.